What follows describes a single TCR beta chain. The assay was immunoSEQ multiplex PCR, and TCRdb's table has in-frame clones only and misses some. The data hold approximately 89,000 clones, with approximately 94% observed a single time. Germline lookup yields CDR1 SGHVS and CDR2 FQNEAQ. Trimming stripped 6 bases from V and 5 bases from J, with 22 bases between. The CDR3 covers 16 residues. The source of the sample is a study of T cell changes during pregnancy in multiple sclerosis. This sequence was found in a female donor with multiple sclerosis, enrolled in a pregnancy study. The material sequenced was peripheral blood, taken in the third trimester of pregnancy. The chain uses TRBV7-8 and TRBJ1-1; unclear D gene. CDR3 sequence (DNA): TGTGCCAGCAGAGAGCGCCCTTTAAGCTCGGGTACTGAAGCTTTCTTT. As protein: CASRERPLSSGTEAFF.